The following is a TCR beta chain sequence with its context. Its antigen is as yet unknown. The CDR3 is made up of 15 amino acids. CDR1 is MGHRA, CDR2 YSYEKL, per germline. V was shortened by 1 base and J by 1 base, with 10 bases between the two germline ends. This sample is part of a study of cytomegalovirus exposure and HLA in healthy donors. Whole-study findings and limits: Investigators reported some 150 TCR beta chains as tied to cytomegalovirus. It was taken for granted in presence/absence analyses that sequencing depth across donors was roughly uniform.

PCR used 60 Vbeta primers and 13 Jbeta primers. The protocol was immunoSEQ multiplex PCR, while the TCRdb copy is restricted to in-frame clones and leaves out a portion. The table includes more than 150,000 clones, 80% detected once. This receptor was obtained from a girl under 18 in good health and CMV-seropositive. The genes are TRBV4-1 and TRBJ1-1; perhaps TRBD1 as D (5 bases). Sequenced: PBMCs. In nucleotides, the CDR3 is TGCGCCAGCAGCCAAGTTTGGCAGGGGAACACTGAAGCTTTCTTT. Its protein product is CASSQVWQGNTEAFF.